This T cell receptor beta chain is drawn from a study of T cell responses to AZD1222 COVID-19 vaccine. Repertoires were generated with immunoSEQ multiplex PCR, while TCRdb's copy carries only in-frame clones and drops some. The repertoire includes about 150,000 clones, over 80% of them detected once, and 3.8% sits in the top ten. This CDR3 is 15 amino acids long. Germline CDR1 reads SGHDT; CDR2 reads YYEEEE. V was pared by 0 bases and J by 5 bases, with 11 bases between. This clone was detected once. The gene calls are TRBV5-6 and TRBJ1-4, with D possibly TRBD1 on 6 matching bases. This sequence originates from an adult who received the AZD1222 COVID-19 vaccine. Material: peripheral blood, obtained 28 days after the second AZD1222 dose. The DNA of the CDR3 is TGTGCCAGCAGCTTGGCGGGGGGCCCGAATGAAAAACTGTTTTTT. Translation gives CASSLAGGPNEKLFF.